This T cell receptor beta chain was profiled in a study of technical replicates of blood from a handful of donors. Sequencing was performed with immunoSEQ multiplex PCR; in TCRdb, only in-frame clones are kept and a portion is missing. The repertoire has under 85,000 clones, around 87% of them found once; the top ten carry 4% to 5.5%. Trimming took 2 bases from V and 1 from J, leaving 6 bases between them. The CDR3 consists of 14 residues. Sequencing was carried out using PBMCs. This receptor was taken from a human donor in good health. Some clones in this sample may be carry-over from other donors' samples. J is TRBJ2-1 and V is TRBV23-1; D uncertain. TRBV23-1 is placed among ORFs of uncertain function. This chain's CDR3 is CASSQSRSYNEQFF. In nucleotides, the CDR3 is TGCGCCAGCAGTCAAAGCAGGTCCTACAATGAGCAGTTCTTC.